This is a list of T cell receptor beta chains from one sample in a study of T cells expressing NK-cell markers. TCRdb reprocessed the 5' RACE reads, keeping one entry per CDR3 protein, no DNA. Listed are roughly 450,000 distinct CDR3 sequences; 1.4% falls within the top ten. The sequenced sample consisted of blood T cells: a sorted CD56 or NKG2C T cell subset, CD4+ or CD8+ T cells, or bulk PBMC T cells (not recorded which). These receptors were obtained from a woman between 50 and 59 years old in good health. Both conserved end residues are part of each CDR3.

v_call	j_call	cdr3_length	cdr3_aa
TRBV24-1	TRBJ2-5	14	CATSDGDRKETQYF
TRBV6-1	TRBJ2-1	14	CASSAQPPLADRFF
TRBV9	TRBJ2-5	18	CASSVASGAGGLQETQYF
TRBV6-1	TRBJ2-2	14	CASRLDRDTGELFF
TRBV30	TRBJ2-2	15	CAWSRIGGNTGELFF
TRBV7-2	TRBJ1-2	14	CASSLEQERTGYTF
TRBV5-1	TRBJ2-2	21	CASSLGRPGQTRDLNTGELFF
TRBV5-1	TRBJ2-2	15	CASSLTGVGTGELFF
TRBV20-1	TRBJ2-7	15	CSANAISAGVGEQYF
TRBV5-4	TRBJ2-2	16	CASSLYLGSNTGELFF
TRBV9	TRBJ1-3	13	CASSVSGLNTIYF
TRBV4-2	TRBJ1-5	16	CASSHHQERGNQPQHF
TRBV7-8	TRBJ1-1	16	CASSLGGTGIGTEAFF
TRBV20-1	TRBJ1-5	17	CSARDSSTTGLNQPQHF
TRBV3-1	TRBJ2-1	13	CASAAGWFNEQFF
TRBV5-1	TRBJ1-1	14	CASSSGLGYTEAFF
TRBV27	TRBJ2-4	17	CASSLQGSPLAKNIQYF
TRBV20-1	TRBJ2-7	16	CSAAGTSGKESYEQYF
TRBV15	TRBJ2-2	14	CATSRGGTVGELFF
TRBV29-1	TRBJ2-6	16	CSASGTLSSGANVLTF